This paragraph covers one T cell receptor beta chain sequence. This record belongs to a study of blood T cell repertoires in COVID-19. The overall study: Some COVID-19 samples were acute and others convalescent; all came from the United States, Italy and Spain. In each case, the material was cDNA or gDNA derived from T cells, B-cell-depleted T cells, or PBMCs.

Germline CDR1 is SQVTM and CDR2 is ANQGSEA. Germline trimming cut 5 bases from V and 7 bases from J; bases unmatched to any gene: 5. The CDR3 is made up of 12 amino acids. Study processing details: The authors estimated nucleated cell counts from reference gene primer amplification. Sequenced by immunoSEQ multiplex PCR; TCRdb stores in-frame clones only, minus some. V and J calls and clone size are given by that table; D and trimming were obtained from the DNA. The sample records approximately 150,000 clones, 60% to 85% being singletons. The sequenced sample was peripheral blood. This TCR derives from a middle-aged man with acute or convalescent COVID-19. V and J are TRBV29-1 and TRBJ1-2; 9 nucleotides align to TRBD1. This chain's CDR3 is CSVRQGEAGYTF. Written as DNA, the CDR3 is TGCAGCGTTAGACAGGGGGAGGCTGGCTACACCTTC.